This T cell receptor (beta chain) was retrieved from a study of identical twins. The donor group consisted entirely of healthy Caucasians. This clonotype was counted ten times or more. Its antigen is as yet unknown. Findings of the study overall: Memory repertoires lacked the insertion deficit that abundant cord blood beta clonotypes showed. Models, which agreed with sharing between unrelated individuals, nonetheless underestimated the out-of-frame TCR alpha sharing seen in monozygotic twins.

It was template switching that added a universal primer site, and there were unique molecular identifiers on the cDNA. TCRdb reprocessed the 5' RACE reads via MiXCR and lists one record per CDR3 protein. The sample shows roughly 700,000 distinct CDR3 sequences, 8.6% of them seen only once. The length of the CDR3 is 12 residues. CDR1 is SEHNR and CDR2 is FQNEAQ in the germline V gene (reference sequence). V gave up 1 base and J gave up 7 bases, with 5 bases separating them. In addition, the sample was reused for a study of yellow fever vaccine responses in identical twins.

The V call is TRBV7-9, the J call TRBJ2-1, with D unresolved. The TCR sequence derives from a young woman in good health. Specimen: PBMCs. The CDR3 protein is CASSLGRNEQFF. CDR3 coding DNA: TGTGCCAGCAGCTTAGGCAGGAATGAGCAGTTCTTC.